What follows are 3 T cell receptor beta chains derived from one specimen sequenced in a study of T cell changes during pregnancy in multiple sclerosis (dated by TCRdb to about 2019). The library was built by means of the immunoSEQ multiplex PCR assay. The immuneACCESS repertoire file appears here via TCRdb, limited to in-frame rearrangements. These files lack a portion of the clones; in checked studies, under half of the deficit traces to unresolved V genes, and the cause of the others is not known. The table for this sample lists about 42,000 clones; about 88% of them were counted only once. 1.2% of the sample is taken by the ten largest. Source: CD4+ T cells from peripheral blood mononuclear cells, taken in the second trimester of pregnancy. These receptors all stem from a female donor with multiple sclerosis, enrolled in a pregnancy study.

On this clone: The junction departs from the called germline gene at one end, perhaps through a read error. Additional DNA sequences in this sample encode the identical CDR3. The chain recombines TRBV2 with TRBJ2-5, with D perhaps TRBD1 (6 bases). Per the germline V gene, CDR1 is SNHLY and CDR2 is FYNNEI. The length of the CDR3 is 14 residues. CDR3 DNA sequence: TGTGCTAGCAGTTCCGGACAGCCTCCGCGGACCCAGTACTTC. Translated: CASSSGQPPRTQYF.

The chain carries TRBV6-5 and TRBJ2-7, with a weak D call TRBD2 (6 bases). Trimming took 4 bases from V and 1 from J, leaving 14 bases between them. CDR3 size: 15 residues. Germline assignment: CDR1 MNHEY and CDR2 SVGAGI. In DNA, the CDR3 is TGTGCCAGCAGTTGGCCGGGAGCTGGGTCCTACGAGCAGTACTTC. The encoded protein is CASSWPGAGSYEQYF.

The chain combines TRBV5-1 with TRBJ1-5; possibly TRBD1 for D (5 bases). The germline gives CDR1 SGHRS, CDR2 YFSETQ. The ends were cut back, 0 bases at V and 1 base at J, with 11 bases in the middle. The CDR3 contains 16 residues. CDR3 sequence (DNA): TGCGCCAGCAGCTTGGGGCCGGGGGGAAGCAATCAGCCCCAGCATTTT. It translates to CASSLGPGGSNQPQHF. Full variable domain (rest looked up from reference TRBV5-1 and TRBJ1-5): KAGVTQTPRYLIKTRGQQVTLSCSPISGHRSVSWYQQTPGQGLQFLFEYFSETQRNKGNFPGRFSGRQFSNSRSEMNVSTLELGDSALYLCASSLGPGGSNQPQHFGDGTRLSIL.